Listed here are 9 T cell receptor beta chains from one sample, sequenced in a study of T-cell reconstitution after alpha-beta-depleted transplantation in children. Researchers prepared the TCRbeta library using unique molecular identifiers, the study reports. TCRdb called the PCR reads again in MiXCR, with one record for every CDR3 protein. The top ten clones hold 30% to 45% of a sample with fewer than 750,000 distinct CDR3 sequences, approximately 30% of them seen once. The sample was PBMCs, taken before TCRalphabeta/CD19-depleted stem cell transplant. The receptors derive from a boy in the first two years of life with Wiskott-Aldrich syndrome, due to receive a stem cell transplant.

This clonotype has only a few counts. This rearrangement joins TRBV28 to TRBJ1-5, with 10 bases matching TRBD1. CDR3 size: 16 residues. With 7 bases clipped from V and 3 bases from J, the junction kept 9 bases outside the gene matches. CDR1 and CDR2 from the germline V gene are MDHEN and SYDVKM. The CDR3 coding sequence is TGTGCCAGCATCCCGCCGGGACAGGGGTCCAATCAGCCCCAGCATTTT. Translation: CASIPPGQGSNQPQHF.

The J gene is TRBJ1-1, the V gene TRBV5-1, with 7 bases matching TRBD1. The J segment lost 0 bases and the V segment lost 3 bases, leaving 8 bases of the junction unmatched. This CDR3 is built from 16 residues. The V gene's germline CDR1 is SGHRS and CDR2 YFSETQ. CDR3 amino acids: CASSSAPGQLNTEAFF. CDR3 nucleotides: TGCGCCAGCAGCTCAGCGCCGGGACAGTTGAACACTGAAGCTTTCTTT. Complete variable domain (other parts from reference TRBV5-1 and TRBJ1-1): KAGVTQTPRYLIKTRGQQVTLSCSPISGHRSVSWYQQTPGQGLQFLFEYFSETQRNKGNFPGRFSGRQFSNSRSEMNVSTLELGDSALYLCASSSAPGQLNTEAFFGQGTRLTVV.

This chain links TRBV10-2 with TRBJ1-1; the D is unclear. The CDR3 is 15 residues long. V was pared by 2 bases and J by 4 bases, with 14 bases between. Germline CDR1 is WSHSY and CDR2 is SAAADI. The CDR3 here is CASSEVTAFSTEAFF. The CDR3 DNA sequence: TGCGCCAGCAGTGAGGTTACCGCTTTTAGCACTGAAGCTTTCTTT.

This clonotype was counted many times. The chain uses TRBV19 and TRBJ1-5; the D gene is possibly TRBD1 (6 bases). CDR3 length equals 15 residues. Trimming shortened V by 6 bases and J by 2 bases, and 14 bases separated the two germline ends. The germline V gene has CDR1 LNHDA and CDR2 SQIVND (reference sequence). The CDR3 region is CASRQGSEGNQPQHF. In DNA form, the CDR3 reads TGTGCCAGTAGACAGGGTAGTGAGGGCAATCAGCCCCAGCATTTT. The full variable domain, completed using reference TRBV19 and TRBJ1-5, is DGGITQSPKYLFRKEGQNVTLSCEQNLNHDAMYWYRQDPGQGLRLIYYSQIVNDFQKGDIAEGYSVSREKKESFPLTVTSAQKNPTAFYLCASRQGSEGNQPQHFGDGTRLSIL.

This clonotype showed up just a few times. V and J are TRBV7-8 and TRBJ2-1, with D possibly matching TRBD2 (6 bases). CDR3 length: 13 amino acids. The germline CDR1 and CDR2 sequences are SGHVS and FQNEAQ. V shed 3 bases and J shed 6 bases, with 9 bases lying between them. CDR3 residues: CASSFGGSNEQFF. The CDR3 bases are TGTGCCAGCAGCTTCGGAGGGAGCAATGAGCAGTTCTTC.

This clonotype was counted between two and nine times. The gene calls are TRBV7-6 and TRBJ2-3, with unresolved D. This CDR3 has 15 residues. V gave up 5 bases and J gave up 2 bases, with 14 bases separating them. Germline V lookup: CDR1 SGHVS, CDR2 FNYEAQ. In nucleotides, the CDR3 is TGTGCCAGCAGCCCGAGACGGAGTCCCACAGATACGCAGTATTTT. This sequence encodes CASSPRRSPTDTQYF.

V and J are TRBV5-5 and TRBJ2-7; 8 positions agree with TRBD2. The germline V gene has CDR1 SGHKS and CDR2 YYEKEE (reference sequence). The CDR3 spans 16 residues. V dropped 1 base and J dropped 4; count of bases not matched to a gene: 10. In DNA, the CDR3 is TGTGCCAGCAGCTTGCCAAGCGGGAGAGAGAGGTACGAGCAGTACTTC. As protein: CASSLPSGRERYEQYF.

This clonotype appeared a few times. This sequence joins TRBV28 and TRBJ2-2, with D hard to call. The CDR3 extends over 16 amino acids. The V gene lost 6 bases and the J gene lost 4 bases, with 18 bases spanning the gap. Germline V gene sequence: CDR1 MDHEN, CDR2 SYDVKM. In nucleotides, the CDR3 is TGTGCCAGCAGCCCCCCCGGACCCTGGGGCACCGGGGAGCTGTTTTTT. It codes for CASSPPGPWGTGELFF.

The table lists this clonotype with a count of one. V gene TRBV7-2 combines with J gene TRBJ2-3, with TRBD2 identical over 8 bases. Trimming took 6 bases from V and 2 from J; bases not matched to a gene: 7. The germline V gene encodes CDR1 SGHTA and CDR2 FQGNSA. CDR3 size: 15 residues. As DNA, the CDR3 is TGTGCCAGCAGGGTAGCGGGAAAGGCCACAGATACGCAGTATTTT. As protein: CASRVAGKATDTQYF. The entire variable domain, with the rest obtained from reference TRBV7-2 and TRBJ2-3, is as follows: GAGVSQSPSNKVTEKGKDVELRCDPISGHTALYWYRQSLGQGLEFLIYFQGNSAPDKSGLPSDRFSAERTGGSVSTLTIQRTQQEDSAVYLCASRVAGKATDTQYFGPGTRLTVL.